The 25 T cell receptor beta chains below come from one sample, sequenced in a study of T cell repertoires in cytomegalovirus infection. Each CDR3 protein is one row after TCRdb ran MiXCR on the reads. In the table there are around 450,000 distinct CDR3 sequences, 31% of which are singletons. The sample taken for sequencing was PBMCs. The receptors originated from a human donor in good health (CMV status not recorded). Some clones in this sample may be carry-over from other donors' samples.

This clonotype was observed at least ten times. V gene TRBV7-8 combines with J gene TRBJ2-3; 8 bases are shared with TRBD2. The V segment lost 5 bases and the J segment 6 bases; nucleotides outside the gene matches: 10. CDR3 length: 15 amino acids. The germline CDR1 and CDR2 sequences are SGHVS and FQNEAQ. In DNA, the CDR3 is TGTGCCAGCAGCCCCCAGCGGGGGCCCTCGGATACGCAGTATTTT. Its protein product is CASSPQRGPSDTQYF.

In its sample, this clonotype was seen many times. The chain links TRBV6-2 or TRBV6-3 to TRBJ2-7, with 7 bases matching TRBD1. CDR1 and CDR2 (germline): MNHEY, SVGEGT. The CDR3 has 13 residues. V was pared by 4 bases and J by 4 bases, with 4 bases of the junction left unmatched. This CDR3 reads CASSLRGQYEQYF. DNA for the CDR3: TGTGCCAGCAGTTTGAGGGGACAGTACGAGCAGTACTTC.

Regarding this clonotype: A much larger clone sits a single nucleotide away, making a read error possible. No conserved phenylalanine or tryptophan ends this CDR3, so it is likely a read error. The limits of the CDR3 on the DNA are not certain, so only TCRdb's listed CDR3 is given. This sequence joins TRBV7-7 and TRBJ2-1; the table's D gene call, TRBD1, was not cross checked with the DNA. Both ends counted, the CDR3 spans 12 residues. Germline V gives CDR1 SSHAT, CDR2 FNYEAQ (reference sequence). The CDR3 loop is CASSSPGLGLFV.

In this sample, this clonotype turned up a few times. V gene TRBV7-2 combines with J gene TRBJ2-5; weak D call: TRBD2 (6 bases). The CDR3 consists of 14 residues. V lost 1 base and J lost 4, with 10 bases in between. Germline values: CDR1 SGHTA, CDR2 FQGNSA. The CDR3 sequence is CASSLGAGLETQYF. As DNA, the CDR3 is TGTGCCAGCAGCTTAGGGGCGGGGCTAGAGACCCAGTACTTC.

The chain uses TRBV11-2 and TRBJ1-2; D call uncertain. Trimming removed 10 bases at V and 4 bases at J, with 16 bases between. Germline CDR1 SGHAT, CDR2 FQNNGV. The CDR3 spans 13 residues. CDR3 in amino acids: CAIPTDYGYGYTF. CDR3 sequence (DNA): TGTGCCATCCCAACGGACTACGGCTATGGCTACACCTTC.

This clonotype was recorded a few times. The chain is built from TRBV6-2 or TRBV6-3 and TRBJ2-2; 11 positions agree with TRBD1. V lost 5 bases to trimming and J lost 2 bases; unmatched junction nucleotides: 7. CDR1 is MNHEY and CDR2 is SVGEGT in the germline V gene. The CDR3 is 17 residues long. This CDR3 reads CASSRKGQGANTGELFF. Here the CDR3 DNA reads TGTGCCAGCAGTAGAAAAGGACAGGGGGCTAACACCGGGGAGCTGTTTTTT.

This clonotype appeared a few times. The CDR3 sequence: CASSEGREFYGYTF. The CDR3 nucleotides read TGTGCCAGCAGTGAAGGCAGGGAATTCTATGGCTACACCTTC. The genes are TRBV2 and TRBJ1-2; possibly TRBD1 for D (5 bases). CDR1 is SNHLY and CDR2 is FYNNEI in the germline V gene. This CDR3 region has 14 residues. V gave up 1 base and J gave up 4 bases, with 10 bases separating them.

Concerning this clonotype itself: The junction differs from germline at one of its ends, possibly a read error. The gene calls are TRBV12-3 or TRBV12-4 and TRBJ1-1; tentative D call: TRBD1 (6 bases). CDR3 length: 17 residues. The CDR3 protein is CASSSRRGGRLSTEVFF. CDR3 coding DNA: TGTGCCAGCAGTTCGCGTCGGGGGGGGCGGTTGAGCACTGAAGTTTTCTTT.

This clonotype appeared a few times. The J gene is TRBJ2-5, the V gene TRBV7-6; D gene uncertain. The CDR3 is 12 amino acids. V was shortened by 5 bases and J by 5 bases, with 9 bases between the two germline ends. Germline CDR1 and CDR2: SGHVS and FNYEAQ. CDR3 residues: CASSTRTETQYF. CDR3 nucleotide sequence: TGTGCCAGCAGCACGCGGACGGAGACCCAGTACTTC.

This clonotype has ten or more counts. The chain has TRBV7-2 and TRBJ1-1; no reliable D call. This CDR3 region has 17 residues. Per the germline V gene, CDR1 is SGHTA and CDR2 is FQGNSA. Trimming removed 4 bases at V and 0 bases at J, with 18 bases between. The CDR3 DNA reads TGTGCCAGCAGCTCCCCGCCATCCTCTACCATGAACACTGAAGCTTTCTTT. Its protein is CASSSPPSSTMNTEAFF.

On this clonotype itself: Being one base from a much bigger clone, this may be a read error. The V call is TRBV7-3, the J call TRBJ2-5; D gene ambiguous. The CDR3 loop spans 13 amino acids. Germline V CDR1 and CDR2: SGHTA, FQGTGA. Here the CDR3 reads CSSSLRGKETQYF. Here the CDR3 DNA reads TGTTCCAGCAGCTTAAGAGGAAAAGAGACCCAGTACTTC.

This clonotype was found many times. CDR3 protein: CASSYPIRTGALYEQYF. As DNA, the CDR3 is TGTGCCAGCAGTTACCCAATCCGGACAGGGGCGCTGTACGAGCAGTACTTC. The chain links TRBV6-2 or TRBV6-3 to TRBJ2-7, with 9 positions matching TRBD1. Germline CDR1 and CDR2: MNHEY and SVGEGT. Germline trimming cut 2 bases from V and 4 bases from J; bases unmatched to any gene: 12. The CDR3 spans 17 residues.

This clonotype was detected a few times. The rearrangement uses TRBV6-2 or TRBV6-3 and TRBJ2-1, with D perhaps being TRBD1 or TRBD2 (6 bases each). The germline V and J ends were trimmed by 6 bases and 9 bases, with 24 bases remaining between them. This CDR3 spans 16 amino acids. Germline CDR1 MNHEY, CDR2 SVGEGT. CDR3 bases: TGTGCCAGCAGGATCTACGGGGGCCCATCTATGGGTGAGCAGTTCTTC. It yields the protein CASRIYGGPSMGEQFF.

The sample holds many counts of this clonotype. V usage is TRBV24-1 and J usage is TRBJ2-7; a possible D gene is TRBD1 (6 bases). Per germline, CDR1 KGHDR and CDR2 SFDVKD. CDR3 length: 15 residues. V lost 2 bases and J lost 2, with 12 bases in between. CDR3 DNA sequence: TGTGCCACCAGTGATTCGCAGGGGACAACCTACGAGCAGTACTTC. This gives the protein CATSDSQGTTYEQYF.

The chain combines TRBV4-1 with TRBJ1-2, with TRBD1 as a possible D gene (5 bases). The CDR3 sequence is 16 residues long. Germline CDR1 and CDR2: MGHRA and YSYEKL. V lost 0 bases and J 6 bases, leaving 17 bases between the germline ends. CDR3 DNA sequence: TGCGCCAGCAGCCAAGACGGCGGCCTACAGGATAATGGCTACACCTTC. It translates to CASSQDGGLQDNGYTF.

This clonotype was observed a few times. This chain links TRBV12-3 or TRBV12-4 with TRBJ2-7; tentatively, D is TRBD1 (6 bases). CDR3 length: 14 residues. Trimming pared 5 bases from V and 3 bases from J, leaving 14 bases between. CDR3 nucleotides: TGTGCCAGCAGTCGCCGGGACATAGACTACGAGCAGTACTTC. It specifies CASSRRDIDYEQYF.

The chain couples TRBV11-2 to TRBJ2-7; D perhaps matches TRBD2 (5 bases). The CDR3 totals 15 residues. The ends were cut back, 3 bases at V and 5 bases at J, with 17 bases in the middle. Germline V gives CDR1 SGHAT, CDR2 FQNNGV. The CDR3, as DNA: TGTGCCAGCAGCTTTTTTGAGCGGCTCGGGGACGAGCAGTACTTC. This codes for CASSFFERLGDEQYF.

The CDR3 sequence: CASSLVSAGLRKETQYF. The CDR3 DNA sequence: TGTGCCAGCAGCTTAGTGAGTGCGGGGTTAAGGAAAGAGACCCAGTACTTC. The chain is built from TRBV7-9 and TRBJ2-5, with D possibly TRBD2 on 6 matching bases. CDR3 size: 17 residues. Deletions cut 1 base from V and 3 bases from J, with 18 bases between. Germline V gene sequence: CDR1 SEHNR, CDR2 FQNEAQ (reference sequence).

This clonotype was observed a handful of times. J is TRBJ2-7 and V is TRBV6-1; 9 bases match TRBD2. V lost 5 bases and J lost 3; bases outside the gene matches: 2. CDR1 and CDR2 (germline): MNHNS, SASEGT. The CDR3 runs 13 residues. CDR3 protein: CASSRLADYEQYF. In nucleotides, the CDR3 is TGTGCCAGCAGTAGACTAGCGGACTACGAGCAGTACTTC.

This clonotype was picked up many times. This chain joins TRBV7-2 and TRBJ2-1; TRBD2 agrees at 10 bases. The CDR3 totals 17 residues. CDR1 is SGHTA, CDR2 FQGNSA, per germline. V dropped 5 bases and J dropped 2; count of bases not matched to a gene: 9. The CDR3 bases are TGTGCCAGCAGCCCAACTATAGCGGGGGGCCCCTACAATGAGCAGTTCTTC. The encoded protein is CASSPTIAGGPYNEQFF.

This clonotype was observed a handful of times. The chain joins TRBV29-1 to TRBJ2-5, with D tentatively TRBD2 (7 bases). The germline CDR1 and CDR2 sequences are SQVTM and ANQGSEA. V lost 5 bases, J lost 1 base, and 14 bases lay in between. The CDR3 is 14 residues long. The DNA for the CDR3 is TGCAGCGTTAAGGTGGGGGGGCCCCAAGAGACCCAGTACTTC. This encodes CSVKVGGPQETQYF.

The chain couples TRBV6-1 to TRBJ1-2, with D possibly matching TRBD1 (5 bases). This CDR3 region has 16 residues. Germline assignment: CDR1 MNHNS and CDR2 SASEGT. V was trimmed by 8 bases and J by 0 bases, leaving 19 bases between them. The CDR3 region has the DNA TGTGCCAGCGGCGAGAAAAACAGGAGACCTAACTATGGCTACACCTTC. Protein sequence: CASGEKNRRPNYGYTF.

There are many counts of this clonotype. CDR3 region: CASSLEGILAGFTDTQYF. The CDR3 region has the DNA TGTGCCAGCAGCTTAGAGGGGATACTAGCGGGATTCACAGATACGCAGTATTTT. This chain connects TRBV11-2 to TRBJ2-3; 10 nucleotides agree with TRBD2. The CDR3 is made up of 18 amino acids. V lost 0 bases and J lost 2; bases outside the gene matches: 8. CDR1 is SGHAT, CDR2 FQNNGV, per germline.

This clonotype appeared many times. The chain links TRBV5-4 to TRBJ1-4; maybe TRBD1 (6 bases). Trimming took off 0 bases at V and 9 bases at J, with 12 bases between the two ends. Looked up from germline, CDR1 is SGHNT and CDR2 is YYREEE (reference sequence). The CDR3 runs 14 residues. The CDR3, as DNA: TGTGCCAGCAGCTTGGCCGAGACAGGCCAAAAACTGTTTTTT. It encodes CASSLAETGQKLFF.

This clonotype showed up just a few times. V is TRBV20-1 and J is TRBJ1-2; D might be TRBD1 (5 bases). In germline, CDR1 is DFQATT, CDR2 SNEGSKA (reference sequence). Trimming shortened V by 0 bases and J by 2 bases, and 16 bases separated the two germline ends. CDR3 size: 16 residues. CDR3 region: CSARDFGTPPNYGYTF. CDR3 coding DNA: TGCAGTGCTAGAGATTTTGGGACTCCTCCAAACTATGGCTACACCTTC.